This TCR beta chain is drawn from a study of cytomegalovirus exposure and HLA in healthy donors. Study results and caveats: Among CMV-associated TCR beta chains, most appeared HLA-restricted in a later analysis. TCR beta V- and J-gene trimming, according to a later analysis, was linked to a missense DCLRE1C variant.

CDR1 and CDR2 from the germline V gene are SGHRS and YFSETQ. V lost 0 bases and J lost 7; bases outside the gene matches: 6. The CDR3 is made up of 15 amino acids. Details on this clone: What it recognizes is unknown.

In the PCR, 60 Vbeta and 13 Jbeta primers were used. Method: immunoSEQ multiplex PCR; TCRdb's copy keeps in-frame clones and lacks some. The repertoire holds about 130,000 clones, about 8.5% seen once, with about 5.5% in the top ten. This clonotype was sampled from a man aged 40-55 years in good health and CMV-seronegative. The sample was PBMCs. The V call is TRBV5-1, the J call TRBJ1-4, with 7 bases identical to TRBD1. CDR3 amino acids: CASSLGLRGVEKLFF. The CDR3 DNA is TGCGCCAGCAGCTTGGGGCTCAGGGGGGTTGAAAAACTGTTTTTT.